These 8 T cell receptor beta chains share one sample of origin, sequenced in a study of CD8 T cells in Susac syndrome. The authors reverse transcribed about 0.5 to 1 ug RNA with random hexamers. TCRdb re-analysed the immunoSEQ multiplex PCR reads in MiXCR, keeping a single row per CDR3 protein. The table records 250,000 to 300,000 distinct CDR3 sequences, 85% of them present only once. Sequencing was performed on CD8+ T cells from PBMCs. These receptors originate from a human donor with multiple sclerosis.

The chain has TRBV15 and TRBJ1-5, with 7 bases fitting TRBD1. With V trimmed by 10 bases and J by 4 bases, 10 bases remained unmatched. Germline V gene sequence: CDR1 LNHNV, CDR2 YYDKDF (reference sequence). The CDR3 totals 14 residues. The DNA of the CDR3 is TGTGCCATCCCAACCGGACAGGAGAATCAGCCCCAGCATTTT. It translates to CAIPTGQENQPQHF.

The chain carries TRBV5-4 and TRBJ2-5, with TRBD1 matching 9 bases. Germline V lookup: CDR1 SGHNT, CDR2 YYREEE (reference sequence). J was trimmed by 3 bases and V by 1 base; bases with no gene match: 7. The CDR3 loop spans 16 amino acids. CDR3 sequence reads: CASSLLTGGFEETQYF. DNA of the CDR3: TGTGCCAGCAGCTTGCTGACAGGGGGTTTTGAAGAGACCCAGTACTTC.

V is TRBV12-3 or TRBV12-4 and J is TRBJ2-7; D not certain. The CDR3 runs to 14 residues. Trimming left V 4 bases short and J 7 bases short, with 17 bases between. DNA of the CDR3: TGTGCCAGCAGTTCGGCCCTCAGGTCCCGGGAGCAGTACTTC. Translated: CASSSALRSREQYF.

The sample holds a few counts of this clonotype. This rearrangement joins TRBV6-6 to TRBJ1-3; D gene uncertain. Germline CDR1 is MNHNY and CDR2 is SVGAGI (reference sequence). The CDR3 extends over 15 amino acids. V was pared by 6 bases and J by 8 bases, with 20 bases between. CDR3 sequence: CASRSPGSGVDTIYF. As DNA, the CDR3 is TGTGCCAGCAGGTCCCCGGGTTCCGGGGTCGACACCATATATTTT.

This clonotype was counted once. The chain employs TRBV3-1 and TRBJ2-3, with TRBD1 as a possible D gene (6 bases). This CDR3 has 15 amino acids. The germline V and J ends were trimmed by 3 bases and 2 bases, with 12 bases remaining between them. Germline V gene data show CDR1 as LGHDT and CDR2 as YNNKEL (reference sequence). Written as DNA, the CDR3 is TGTGCCAGCAGCCACGTTAGGACAGCCACAGATACGCAGTATTTT. Its translation is CASSHVRTATDTQYF.

The rearrangement uses TRBV29-1 and TRBJ2-7; D gene ambiguous. The CDR3 contains 11 residues. Trimming pared 4 bases from V and 7 bases from J, leaving 11 bases between. CDR1 is SQVTM and CDR2 is ANQGSEA in the germline V gene. CDR3 in amino acids: CSVVSLREQYF. The CDR3 DNA is TGCAGCGTTGTTTCGCTTAGGGAGCAGTACTTC.

The chain employs TRBV18 and TRBJ1-6; 8 bases align to TRBD1. Germline V CDR1 and CDR2: KGHSH, LQKENI. The V gene end was trimmed by 4 bases and the J gene end by 6 bases; junction bases not matched to a gene: 11. The CDR3 sequence is 17 residues long. DNA for the CDR3: TGTGCCAGCTCACAGCGCGGCAGGGGGCCGGCTAATTCACCCCTCCACTTT. Protein sequence: CASSQRGRGPANSPLHF.

This chain joins TRBV7-9 and TRBJ2-1, with 11 bases aligning to TRBD2. This CDR3 comprises 15 residues. CDR1 is SEHNR, CDR2 FQNEAQ, per germline (reference sequence). V was clipped by 5 bases and J by 1 base; unmatched bases: 1. The CDR3: CASSRLAGSYNEQFF. The CDR3 DNA reads as TGTGCCAGCAGCAGACTAGCGGGATCCTACAATGAGCAGTTCTTC.